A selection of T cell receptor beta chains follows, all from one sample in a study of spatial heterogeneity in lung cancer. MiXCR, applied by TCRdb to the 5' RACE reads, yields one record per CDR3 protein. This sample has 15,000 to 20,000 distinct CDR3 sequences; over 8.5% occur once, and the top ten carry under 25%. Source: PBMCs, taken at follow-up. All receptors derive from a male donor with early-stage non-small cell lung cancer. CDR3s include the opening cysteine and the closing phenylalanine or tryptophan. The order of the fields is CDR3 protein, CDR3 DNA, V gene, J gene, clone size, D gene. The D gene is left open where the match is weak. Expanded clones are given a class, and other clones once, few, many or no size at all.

cdr3_aa: CASCTLGPRGDEQFF
cdr3_nt: TGTGCCAGCTGCACCCTAGGTCCAAGGGGGGATGAGCAGTTCTTC
v_call: TRBV2
j_call: TRBJ2-1
clone_size: many
d_call: NA

cdr3_aa: CSAPGTGLSFNTGELFF
cdr3_nt: TGCAGTGCCCCAGGGACAGGGCTGTCGTTTAACACCGGGGAGCTGTTTTTT
v_call: TRBV20-1
j_call: TRBJ2-2
clone_size: many
d_call: TRBD1

cdr3_aa: CASSLPQNTGELFF
cdr3_nt: TGTGCCAGCAGCCTACCCCAGAACACCGGGGAGCTGTTTTTT
v_call: TRBV3-1
j_call: TRBJ2-2
clone_size: NA
d_call: NA

cdr3_aa: CAIMGATYEQYF
cdr3_nt: TGTGCCATCATGGGGGCCACCTACGAGCAGTACTTC
v_call: TRBV10-3
j_call: TRBJ2-7
clone_size: few
d_call: NA

cdr3_aa: CASSQRDRGGDEQYF
cdr3_nt: TGTGCCAGCAGCCAAAGGGACAGGGGTGGGGACGAGCAGTACTTC
v_call: TRBV4-2
j_call: TRBJ2-7
clone_size: many
d_call: TRBD1

cdr3_aa: CASSTIPIAIANTGELFF
cdr3_nt: TGTGCCAGCAGCACCATCCCTATAGCCATCGCGAACACCGGGGAGCTGTTTTTT
v_call: TRBV5-4
j_call: TRBJ2-2
clone_size: few
d_call: NA

cdr3_aa: CASSTAGSRGTDTQYF
cdr3_nt: TGCGCCAGCAGCACCGCCGGGTCTAGAGGTACAGATACGCAGTATTTT
v_call: TRBV5-1
j_call: TRBJ2-3
clone_size: many
d_call: NA

cdr3_aa: CAWSGQPTGYGYTF
cdr3_nt: TGTGCCTGGTCTGGGCAGCCAACTGGCTATGGCTACACCTTC
v_call: TRBV30
j_call: TRBJ1-2
clone_size: medium-sized
d_call: NA

cdr3_aa: CASSRGGTLNTGELFF
cdr3_nt: TGTGCCAGCAGCCGAGGGGGGACCCTGAACACCGGGGAGCTGTTTTTT
v_call: TRBV3-1
j_call: TRBJ2-2
clone_size: medium-sized
d_call: NA

cdr3_aa: CASSLERQGETQYF
cdr3_nt: TGCGCCAGCAGCTTGGAGAGGCAGGGAGAGACCCAGTACTTC
v_call: TRBV5-1
j_call: TRBJ2-5
clone_size: NA
d_call: NA

cdr3_aa: CTSSRHSRGGYTF
cdr3_nt: TGCACCAGCAGCCGTCATTCCCGGGGTGGCTACACCTTC
v_call: TRBV1
j_call: TRBJ1-2
clone_size: NA
d_call: NA

cdr3_aa: CASSMGLETQYF
cdr3_nt: TGTGCCAGCAGTATGGGGCTGGAGACCCAGTACTTC
v_call: TRBV6-1
j_call: TRBJ2-5
clone_size: few
d_call: NA

cdr3_aa: CSVKDAEQYF
cdr3_nt: TGCAGCGTTAAGGACGCGGAGCAGTACTTC
v_call: TRBV29-1
j_call: TRBJ2-7
clone_size: many
d_call: NA

cdr3_aa: CASSRDSTDTQYF
cdr3_nt: TGTGCCAGCAGCCGGGACTCTACAGATACGCAGTATTTT
v_call: TRBV6-4
j_call: TRBJ2-3
clone_size: medium-sized
d_call: NA

cdr3_aa: CASSRTGQGAGGYTF
cdr3_nt: TGTGCCAGCAGCCGAACGGGACAGGGGGCTGGTGGCTACACCTTC
v_call: TRBV28
j_call: TRBJ1-2
clone_size: many
d_call: TRBD1

cdr3_aa: CASKTSGGSTDTQYF
cdr3_nt: TGCGCCAGCAAGACTAGCGGGGGAAGCACAGATACGCAGTATTTT
v_call: TRBV5-1
j_call: TRBJ2-3
clone_size: many
d_call: TRBD2

cdr3_aa: CASSPSLGGNQPQHF
cdr3_nt: TGTGCCAGCTCACCATCGCTAGGGGGCAATCAGCCCCAGCATTTT
v_call: TRBV18
j_call: TRBJ1-5
clone_size: NA
d_call: NA

cdr3_aa: CASSLAPGQEGTEAFF
cdr3_nt: TGTGCCAGCAGCTTAGCGCCGGGACAGGAGGGCACTGAAGCTTTCTTT
v_call: TRBV7-9
j_call: TRBJ1-1
clone_size: NA
d_call: TRBD1

cdr3_aa: CASSVGTPEKLFF
cdr3_nt: TGTGCCAGTAGTGTCGGGACACCCGAAAAACTGTTTTTT
v_call: TRBV19
j_call: TRBJ1-4
clone_size: few
d_call: NA

cdr3_aa: CASSQDKRGDTQYF
cdr3_nt: TGCGCCAGCAGCCAAGATAAAAGAGGAGATACGCAGTATTTT
v_call: TRBV4-3
j_call: TRBJ2-3
clone_size: medium-sized
d_call: NA

cdr3_aa: CASSMEGARTGELFF
cdr3_nt: TGTGCCAGTAGTATGGAGGGGGCGAGGACCGGGGAGCTGTTTTTT
v_call: TRBV19
j_call: TRBJ2-2
clone_size: few
d_call: NA

cdr3_aa: CASSYRTSGNSYEQYF
cdr3_nt: TGCGCCAGCAGCTACCGGACTAGCGGTAACTCCTACGAGCAGTACTTC
v_call: TRBV4-1
j_call: TRBJ2-7
clone_size: few
d_call: TRBD2

cdr3_aa: CASSADDRSNQPQHF
cdr3_nt: TGTGCCAGCAGTGCCGACGACAGGAGCAATCAGCCCCAGCATTTT
v_call: TRBV6-1
j_call: TRBJ1-5
clone_size: many
d_call: NA

cdr3_aa: CASSLAPGGQNEQFF
cdr3_nt: TGCGCCAGCAGCTTGGCCCCCGGGGGCCAAAATGAGCAGTTCTTC
v_call: TRBV5-1
j_call: TRBJ2-1
clone_size: many
d_call: NA

cdr3_aa: CSATEQGRQYGYTF
cdr3_nt: TGCAGTGCGACCGAACAGGGGCGCCAGTATGGCTACACCTTC
v_call: TRBV20-1
j_call: TRBJ1-2
clone_size: few
d_call: TRBD1

cdr3_aa: CSARDTAYNEQFF
cdr3_nt: TGCAGCGCTCGGGACACAGCCTACAATGAGCAGTTCTTC
v_call: TRBV29-1
j_call: TRBJ2-1
clone_size: many
d_call: NA

cdr3_aa: CASSPSRGDQFF
cdr3_nt: TGTGCCAGTAGCCCCTCGAGGGGGGACCAGTTCTTC
v_call: TRBV19
j_call: TRBJ2-1
clone_size: many
d_call: NA

cdr3_aa: CASSSGPNTDTQYF
cdr3_nt: TGTGCCAGCTCATCCGGGCCCAACACAGATACGCAGTATTTT
v_call: TRBV18
j_call: TRBJ2-3
clone_size: few
d_call: NA

cdr3_aa: CASSRHQAHSPSSYEQYF
cdr3_nt: TGTGCCAGCAGCCGCCATCAGGCCCACTCTCCTAGTTCCTACGAGCAGTACTTC
v_call: TRBV3-1
j_call: TRBJ2-7
clone_size: many
d_call: NA

cdr3_aa: CASSATGPLSTEAFF
cdr3_nt: TGTGCCAGCAGCGCCACAGGTCCCCTGAGCACTGAAGCTTTCTTT
v_call: TRBV11-2
j_call: TRBJ1-1
clone_size: many
d_call: NA

cdr3_aa: CASSLAVSGGREQFF
cdr3_nt: TGTGCCAGCAGCTTAGCGGTTAGCGGGGGACGTGAGCAGTTCTTC
v_call: TRBV7-9
j_call: TRBJ2-1
clone_size: many
d_call: TRBD2

cdr3_aa: CASSDPYRRQETQYF
cdr3_nt: TGTGCCAGCAGTGATCCCTACCGGCGGCAAGAGACCCAGTACTTC
v_call: TRBV2
j_call: TRBJ2-5
clone_size: many
d_call: NA

cdr3_aa: CASSPYRVLVGTDTQYF
cdr3_nt: TGTGCCAGCAGCCCGTACAGGGTACTGGTCGGTACAGATACGCAGTATTTT
v_call: TRBV7-8
j_call: TRBJ2-3
clone_size: many
d_call: NA

cdr3_aa: CSASAGTSETDTQYF
cdr3_nt: TGCAGTGCTAGTGCCGGGACTAGCGAAACAGATACGCAGTATTTT
v_call: TRBV20-1
j_call: TRBJ2-3
clone_size: many
d_call: TRBD2

cdr3_aa: CASSPSRSGTDTQYF
cdr3_nt: TGTGCCAGCAGCCCAAGCAGAAGCGGGACAGATACGCAGTATTTT
v_call: TRBV7-2
j_call: TRBJ2-3
clone_size: many
d_call: NA